These 19 T cell receptor beta chains were all obtained from the same sample, sequenced in a study of early T cells in non-severe SARS-CoV-2 infection. Using its own MiXCR run on the 5' RACE reads, TCRdb lists one record per CDR3 protein. Here the sample spans about 64,000 distinct CDR3 sequences, around 11% being singletons. The sample in question was whole blood, obtained at baseline. These receptors came from an adult who was a healthcare worker with PCR-confirmed SARS-CoV-2 infection or an uninfected control (not recorded which).

This clonotype was seen a handful of times. This CDR3 reads CASSAGLAGIEQYF. The CDR3 DNA reads TGTGCCAGCAGCGCCGGACTAGCGGGGATCGAGCAGTACTTC. The V and J genes are TRBV9 and TRBJ2-7; TRBD2 aligns across 12 bases. Germline values: CDR1 SGDLS, CDR2 YYNGEE. CDR3 length: 14 amino acids. V dropped 3 bases and J dropped 6; count of bases not matched to a gene: 4.

This chain connects TRBV12-3 or TRBV12-4 to TRBJ1-1, with D maybe TRBD1 (6 bases). This CDR3 has 14 residues. Deletions cut 6 bases from V and 6 bases from J, with 17 bases between. CDR3 protein: CASSITGSGAEAFF. CDR3 sequence (DNA): TGTGCCAGCAGCATAACAGGGAGCGGCGCTGAAGCTTTCTTT.

Only a few counts were recorded for this clonotype. This chain uses TRBV20-1 with TRBJ1-2; D might be TRBD1 (5 bases). The CDR3 runs 16 residues. Trimming took 0 bases from V and 10 from J, leaving 24 bases between them. Germline V gene data show CDR1 as DFQATT and CDR2 as SNEGSKA (reference sequence). CDR3 amino acids: CSARDPRVGEVEYYTF. The DNA for the CDR3 is TGCAGTGCTAGAGATCCCAGAGTGGGGGAGGTTGAGTACTACACCTTC.

This chain links TRBV20-1 with TRBJ2-3; the D gene is possibly TRBD1 (5 bases). Looked up from germline, CDR1 is DFQATT and CDR2 is SNEGSKA (reference sequence). V was pared by 0 bases and J by 6 bases, with 16 bases between. The CDR3 is 15 residues long. The CDR3, as DNA: TGCAGTGCTAGAGATCTAGGGGCTTACAGGGATACGCAGTATTTT. Protein product: CSARDLGAYRDTQYF.

This clonotype was seen a few times. V usage is TRBV5-5 and J usage is TRBJ2-2; 7 nucleotides agree with TRBD1. The junction had 10 bases not matched to a gene; V was cut back by 5 bases and J by 6 bases. CDR1 SGHKS and CDR2 YYEKEE come from the germline V gene (reference sequence). The CDR3 length is 15 residues. The CDR3 reads CASSRQGNVAGELFF. CDR3 DNA: TGTGCCAGCAGTCGACAGGGTAACGTCGCCGGGGAGCTGTTTTTT. Based on the CDR3 plus reference TRBV5-5 and TRBJ2-2, the full variable domain is DAGVTQSPTHLIKTRGQQVTLRCSPISGHKSVSWYQQVLGQGPQFIFQYYEKEERGRGNFPDRFSARQFPNYSSELNVNALLLGDSALYLCASSRQGNVAGELFFGEGSRLTVL.

This clonotype was seen a few times. The genes are TRBV7-8 and TRBJ2-3; 9 nucleotides agree with TRBD2. This CDR3 is 15 amino acids long. CDR1 and CDR2 from the germline V gene are SGHVS and FQNEAQ. V was clipped by 10 bases and J by 5 bases; unmatched bases: 13. This CDR3 is CATPLQRGVEDTQYF. The DNA for the CDR3 is TGTGCCACCCCCTTGCAGCGGGGGGTTGAAGATACGCAGTATTTT.

CDR3 protein: CASSSGLAAGELFF. The CDR3 bases are TGTGCCAGCAGCTCGGGACTAGCGGCCGGGGAGCTGTTTTTT. This sequence joins TRBV7-2 and TRBJ2-2; 11 nucleotides align to TRBD2. V dropped 4 bases and J dropped 6; count of bases not matched to a gene: 1. This CDR3 comprises 14 residues. Germline assignment: CDR1 SGHTA and CDR2 FQGNSA. Complete variable domain (other parts from reference TRBV7-2 and TRBJ2-2): GAGVSQSPSNKVTEKGKDVELRCDPISGHTALYWYRQSLGQGLEFLIYFQGNSAPDKSGLPSDRFSAERTGGSVSTLTIQRTQQEDSAVYLCASSSGLAAGELFFGEGSRLTVL.

This clonotype appeared a few times. The rearrangement joins TRBV11-2 to TRBJ1-3; the D gene is possibly TRBD1 (5 bases). Germline V gives CDR1 SGHAT, CDR2 FQNNGV. The V and J ends lost 5 bases and 0 bases respectively, with 11 bases between them. The CDR3 has 15 residues. The CDR3: CASSPKGSSGNTIYF. The CDR3 DNA reads as TGTGCCAGCAGCCCGAAGGGGAGCTCTGGAAACACCATATATTTT.

This clonotype was detected a few times. The chain recombines TRBV6-5 with TRBJ1-4, with 7 bases matching TRBD1. Germline V lookup: CDR1 MNHEY, CDR2 SVGAGI. Germline trimming cut 4 bases from V and 7 bases from J; bases unmatched to any gene: 6. The CDR3 contains 14 residues. The CDR3 DNA follows: TGTGCCAGCAGTTCTCGACAGGGCGGTGAAAAACTGTTTTTT. Translating gives CASSSRQGGEKLFF.

This chain uses TRBV21-1 with TRBJ1-6; whether TRBD1, the table's D call, matches the DNA was not checked. TRBV21-1 is a pseudogene segment. The CDR3 contains 14 residues. The CDR3, as DNA: TGTGCCAGCAGCCGGGACAGGGTTAATTCACCCCTCCACTTT. Its protein product is CASSRDRVNSPLHF.

This clonotype occurred a few times. The chain uses TRBV27 and TRBJ1-1; D unresolved. Germline CDR1 reads MNHEY; CDR2 reads SMNVEV (reference sequence). The V and J ends lost 6 bases and 5 bases respectively, with 7 bases between them. The CDR3 contains 11 residues. CDR3 region: CASRKGTEAFF. CDR3 coding DNA: TGTGCCAGCAGAAAAGGGACTGAAGCTTTCTTT.

The chain has TRBV4-1 and TRBJ2-6; D not resolved. Germline V gene sequence: CDR1 MGHRA, CDR2 YSYEKL. V was cut by 5 bases and J by 2 bases, with 4 bases left in between. CDR3 length: 13 amino acids. This CDR3 reads CASSSPGANVLTF. The DNA for the CDR3 is TGCGCCAGCAGCAGTCCTGGGGCCAACGTCCTGACTTTC.

There are a few counts of this clonotype. The V call is TRBV7-9, the J call TRBJ2-1, with 7 bases aligning to TRBD2. Germline lookup yields CDR1 SEHNR and CDR2 FQNEAQ (reference sequence). The CDR3 is 16 amino acids. The junction had 7 bases not matched to a gene; V was cut back by 5 bases and J by 0 bases. Here the CDR3 DNA reads TGTGCCAGCAGCGCGAGAAGCGGGGCCTCCTACAATGAGCAGTTCTTC. This gives the protein CASSARSGASYNEQFF.

The rearrangement joins TRBV6-5 to TRBJ1-2, with D unresolved. V lost 8 bases, J lost 1 base, and 11 bases lay in between. CDR1 and CDR2 from the germline V gene are MNHEY and SVGAGI. CDR3 length: 13 amino acids. CDR3 loop: CASFHRFNYGYTF. CDR3 DNA sequence: TGTGCCAGCTTCCATCGGTTTAACTATGGCTACACCTTC.

The V call is TRBV14, the J call TRBJ2-7; D gene uncertain. In germline, CDR1 is SGHDN, CDR2 FVKESK. The V end lost 0 bases, the J end lost 7 bases, and 13 bases lay between the germline ends. The CDR3 spans 14 residues. CDR3 in amino acids: CASSQDQTPLEQYF. The CDR3 region has the DNA TGTGCCAGCAGCCAAGATCAGACACCTCTGGAGCAGTACTTC.

V is TRBV12-3 or TRBV12-4 and J is TRBJ2-5; D is undetermined. The CDR3 is 13 residues long. With 1 base removed from V and 5 bases from J, the gap between germline ends came to 8 bases. The chain's CDR3 is CASSLGFGETQYF. The CDR3 DNA reads TGTGCCAGCAGTTTAGGATTCGGGGAGACCCAGTACTTC.

The chain carries TRBV6-1 and TRBJ1-5; TRBD1 matches 7 bases. From germline, CDR1 is MNHNS and CDR2 SASEGT. V was clipped by 8 bases and J by 1 base; unmatched bases: 5. The length of the CDR3 is 14 residues. For the CDR3, the DNA is TGTGCCAGCGGGGAGGGGGCAAGCAATCAGCCCCAGCATTTT. Amino acids: CASGEGASNQPQHF.

This clonotype was found a few times. This chain connects TRBV14 to TRBJ2-3; D gene ambiguous. V was cut by 3 bases and J by 8 bases, with 15 bases left in between. This CDR3 is 14 amino acids long. Germline V gene data show CDR1 as SGHDN and CDR2 as FVKESK. The CDR3 DNA reads as TGTGCCAGCAGCCAGAATGACGATAGAGTTACGCAGTATTTT. This codes for CASSQNDDRVTQYF.

The gene calls are TRBV7-8 and TRBJ2-5; TRBD1 might be the D (6 bases). This CDR3 has 14 residues. The V end was cut by 3 bases, the J end by 0 bases, with 8 bases between. Germline CDR1 is SGHVS and CDR2 is FQNEAQ. CDR3: CASSLGDNQETQYF. The CDR3 DNA reads TGTGCCAGCAGCTTGGGGGACAACCAAGAGACCCAGTACTTC.